This T cell receptor (beta chain) originates from a study (dated by TCRdb to the mid-2010s). Regarding the complete study: The study examined whether tumor-infiltrating Tregs in breast cancer are drawn from blood Tregs or arise in situ by conversion from other CD4+ T cell subsets.

The Miltenyi Naive CD4+ T Cell Isolation kit was used to purify naive CD4+ T cells, and Tregs were depleted with CD25 microbeads. Tregs, naive and memory CD4+ T cells from tumor, blood and ipsilateral draining lymph nodes of a handful of breast cancer patients underwent full-length TCR alpha and beta sequencing. Ficoll density gradient centrifugation was used to isolate mononuclear cells from either lymph nodes or roughly 50 ml of peripheral blood. Sorted cell populations were confirmed by FACS to exceed 90% purity. Concerning this clonotype itself: Its antigen has not been determined. No base quality information exists; no much larger clone differs at one position.

Full-length TCR variable regions were amplified by 5' RACE PCR with constant-region reverse primers, followed by semi-nested PCR with Nested Universal Primer A. Using the ReliaPrep RNA Cell Miniprep System, total RNA was extracted, and the SMARTer RACE 5'/3' Kit was then used to reverse transcribe the RNA into 5'RACE-ready cDNA. Multiplex adaptors were used to barcode full-length TCR alpha and beta libraries, and the barcoded libraries were sequenced on an Illumina MiSeq. Processing in the source paper ran as follows. For each of nine subset-tissue groups, sequencing data from the five patients were pooled, and the groups were then compared using unsupervised clustering of TCR gene usage. The Morisita-Horn index was used to calculate repertoire similarity, with shared sequences weighted according to their contribution to each repertoire. The public reads were reprocessed in TCRdb via fastp at Q25 and MiXCR, keeping in-frame beta chains. For every CDR3 protein sequence, its rows merge into one entry that carries the most common genes and DNA. In this record, the V and J calls reflect TCRdb's handling and not the investigators' own analysis. This sample comprises about 50,000 distinct CDR3 sequences, 28% of them detected only once. The ten largest clones add up to about 2.2% of the sample.

From the cysteine up to the phenylalanine, the CDR3 has a length of 16 residues. Left in the record is the CDR3 DNA by itself, 48 bases read in frame from the first base. The junction shows trimming of 0 bases on V and 1 base on J, plus 12 bases between the germline ends. According to the germline V gene, CDR1 reads SGHRS and CDR2 reads YFSETQ. Beyond this particular receptor, the publication reports: In terms of TCR gene usage, tumor memory CD4+ T cells clustered together with blood and lymph node memory CD4+ cells, as well as with lymph node naive CD4+ cells. Validation in the larger cohort was restricted to a single TCR beta V-J rearrangement rather than whole repertoires. The TCR alpha and beta sequences of tumor-infiltrating Tregs showed the greatest overlap with tumor naive CD4+ T cells, followed by blood naive CD4+ T cells.

The rearranged chain carries TRBV5-1 and TRBJ2-3, and the D gene may be TRBD1, 5 bases matching. This clonotype was sampled from a female donor with breast cancer. Sequences were obtained from naive CD4+ T cells sorted from blood. The cell subset or site label corresponds to: naive CD4+ T cells, CD4+CD45RA+CD25-. This receptor has the CDR3 CASSLGTATGTDTQYF. The sequenced DNA is TGCGCCAGCAGCTTGGGGACCGCGACAGGCACAGATACGCAGTATTTT.